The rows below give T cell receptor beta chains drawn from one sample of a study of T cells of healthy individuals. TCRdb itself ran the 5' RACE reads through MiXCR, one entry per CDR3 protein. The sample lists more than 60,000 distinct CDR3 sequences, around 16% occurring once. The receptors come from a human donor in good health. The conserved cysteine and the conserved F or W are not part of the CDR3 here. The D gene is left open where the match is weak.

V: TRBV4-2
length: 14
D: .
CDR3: ASSQEIGVPSYEQY

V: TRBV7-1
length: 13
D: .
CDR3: ASSDTRLQADTQY

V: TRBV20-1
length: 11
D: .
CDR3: SASAGSTDTQY

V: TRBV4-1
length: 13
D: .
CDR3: ASSQYRDGDQPQH

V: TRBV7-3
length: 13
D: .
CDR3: ASSLSGRVQETQY

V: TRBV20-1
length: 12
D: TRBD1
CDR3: SALRTGGTYEQY

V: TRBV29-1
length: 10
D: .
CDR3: SVYRTNTEAF

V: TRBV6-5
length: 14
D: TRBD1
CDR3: ASSYDPTGVTYEQY

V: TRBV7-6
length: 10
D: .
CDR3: ASSLTTYEQY

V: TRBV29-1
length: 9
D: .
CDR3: SVEVLSILH

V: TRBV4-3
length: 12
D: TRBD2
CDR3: ASSQSGLAVEQY

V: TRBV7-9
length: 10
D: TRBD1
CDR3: ASSLAGQMAF

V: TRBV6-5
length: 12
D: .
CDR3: ASSYLKTDTEAF

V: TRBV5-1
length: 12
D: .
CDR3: ASSLDLGGYEQY

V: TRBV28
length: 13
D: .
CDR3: ASLLAGGAPSPLH

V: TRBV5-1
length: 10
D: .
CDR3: ASSITEDEQY

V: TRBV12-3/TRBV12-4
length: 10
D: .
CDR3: ASSVLEGAYT

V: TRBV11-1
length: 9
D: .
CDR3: ASSLYYEQY

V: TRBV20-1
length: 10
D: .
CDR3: SANLRNTEAF

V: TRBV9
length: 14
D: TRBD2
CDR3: ASSMPSGGYTDTQY

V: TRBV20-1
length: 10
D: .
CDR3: SARGAGAPLH

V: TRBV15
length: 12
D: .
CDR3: ATSRIDRYYEQY

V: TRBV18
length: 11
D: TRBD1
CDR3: ASSRDRVDEQY

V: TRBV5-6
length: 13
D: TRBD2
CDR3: ASSLRGEGYNEQF

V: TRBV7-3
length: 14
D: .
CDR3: ASRKVGGDTTDTQY

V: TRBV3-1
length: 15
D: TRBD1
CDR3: ASSQDWLDRGFRSLH

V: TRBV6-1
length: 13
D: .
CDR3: ASRERSSSYNEQF

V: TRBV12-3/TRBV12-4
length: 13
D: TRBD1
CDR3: ASSLGQTYSYEQY

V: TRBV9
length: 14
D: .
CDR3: ASSVVGMGSTDTQY

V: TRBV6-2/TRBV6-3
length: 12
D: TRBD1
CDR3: ASRGTGGIQPQH

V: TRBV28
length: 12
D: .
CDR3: ASRGRATNYEQY

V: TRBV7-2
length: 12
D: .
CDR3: ASSFFRGAYEQY